These 22 T cell receptor beta chains came from one sample sequenced in a study of blood T cell repertoires in COVID-19. Here immunoSEQ multiplex PCR was the method, and the copy in TCRdb shows in-frame clones only, minus some. Of roughly 230,000 clones in the sample, 89% were seen once. Sequenced input: peripheral blood. These TCRs come from a middle-aged woman who had recovered from COVID-19.

V is TRBV9 and J is TRBJ2-3; TRBD2 matches at 9 bases. The CDR3 is made up of 16 amino acids. The trim removed 4 bases at V and 4 bases at J, leaving 10 bases unmatched. Germline CDR1 is SGDLS and CDR2 is YYNGEE. The CDR3 nucleotides are TGTGCCAGCAGCCATAGCGGGGGTGAGGGCGCAGATACGCAGTATTTT. It is translated as CASSHSGGEGADTQYF.

The sample holds one count of this clone. The chain combines TRBV5-1 with TRBJ2-5, with D perhaps matching TRBD2 (5 bases). Looked up from germline, CDR1 is SGHRS and CDR2 is YFSETQ. With 0 bases removed from V and 5 bases from J, the gap between germline ends came to 11 bases. This CDR3 comprises 14 residues. The DNA of the CDR3 is TGCGCCAGCAGCTTGGGCGGGTTCCGGGAGACCCAGTACTTC. It translates to CASSLGGFRETQYF.

J is TRBJ2-7 and V is TRBV27; 10 nucleotides line up with TRBD2. Trimming took 5 bases from V and 5 from J; bases not matched to a gene: 15. CDR3 size: 17 residues. The germline V gene encodes CDR1 MNHEY and CDR2 SMNVEV (reference sequence). For the CDR3, the DNA is TGTGCCAGCAGTGTTGTCCTCGATAGCGGGAGGCTCGACGAGCAGTACGTC. Translation: CASSVVLDSGRLDEQYV.

The V gene is TRBV7-9, the J gene TRBJ1-2; D uncertain. V lost 4 bases and J lost 0, with 9 bases in between. Germline loops: CDR1 SEHNR, CDR2 FQNEAQ (reference sequence). The CDR3 consists of 14 residues. The CDR3 DNA reads as TGTGCCAGCAGCTCTAATCCGGCTAACTATGGCTACACCTTC. It translates to CASSSNPANYGYTF.

This chain joins TRBV15 and TRBJ2-7, with D tentatively TRBD2 (6 bases). The CDR3 is made up of 16 amino acids. Per germline, CDR1 LNHNV and CDR2 YYDKDF (reference sequence). Trimming stripped 0 bases from V and 2 bases from J, with 14 bases between. The CDR3 bases are TGTGCCACCAGCAGAGATCCCGGACTAAAAGCCTACGAGCAGTACGTC. Its protein product is CATSRDPGLKAYEQYV.

This clone was picked up a small number of times. The rearrangement links TRBV5-1 to TRBJ2-3; no clear D gene. The CDR3 has 16 amino acids. Per germline, CDR1 SGHRS and CDR2 YFSETQ. Trimming stripped 2 bases from V and 4 bases from J, with 17 bases between. CDR3 amino acids: CASSFGSRIGADTQYF. The DNA for the CDR3 is TGCGCCAGCAGCTTTGGCAGTCGCATTGGTGCAGATACGCAGTATTTT.

The gene calls are TRBV11-2 and TRBJ2-4; D possibly corresponds to TRBD1 (5 bases). V lost 5 bases, J lost 1 base, and 15 bases lay in between. Germline V gene lookup returns CDR1 SGHAT and CDR2 FQNNGV. The CDR3 totals 16 residues. CDR3 in amino acids: CASSQGHTIAKNIQYF. As DNA, the CDR3 is TGTGCCAGCAGCCAGGGTCACACTATTGCCAAAAACATTCAGTACTTC. The variable domain in full, completed from reference TRBV11-2 and TRBJ2-4, reads EAGVAQSPRYKIIEKRQSVAFWCNPISGHATLYWYQQILGQGPKLLIQFQNNGVVDDSQLPKDRFSAERLKGVDSTLKIQPAKLEDSAVYLCASSQGHTIAKNIQYFGAGTRLSVL.

The chain recombines TRBV2 with TRBJ2-5, with TRBD1 matching over 7 bases. CDR1 is SNHLY and CDR2 is FYNNEI in the germline V gene. The V segment lost 6 bases and the J segment 3 bases; nucleotides outside the gene matches: 1. This CDR3 has 12 residues. CDR3: CASSGTEETQYF. Written as DNA, the CDR3 is TGTGCCAGCAGCGGGACAGAAGAGACCCAGTACTTC. The variable domain in full, completed from reference TRBV2 and TRBJ2-5, reads EPEVTQTPSHQVTQMGQEVILRCVPISNHLYFYWYRQILGQKVEFLVSFYNNEISEKSEIFDDQFSVERPDGSNFTLKIRSTKLEDSAMYFCASSGTEETQYFGPGTRLLVL.

This rearrangement joins TRBV6-5 to TRBJ1-2; 7 bases map to TRBD1. The CDR3 extends over 13 amino acids. The J segment lost 7 bases and the V segment lost 3 bases, leaving 5 bases of the junction unmatched. Per the germline V gene, CDR1 is MNHEY and CDR2 is SVGAGI. CDR3 in DNA: TGTGCCAGCAGTTATTCAGGGGGGCTTGGCTACACCTTC. It translates to CASSYSGGLGYTF.

The chain combines TRBV7-9 with TRBJ2-2; TRBD2 matches at 13 bases. V lost 2 bases and J lost 2; bases outside the gene matches: 5. Germline values: CDR1 SEHNR, CDR2 FQNEAQ (reference sequence). The CDR3 is 18 residues long. Written as DNA, the CDR3 is TGTGCCAGCAGCTTACGGACTAGCGGGAGTAGAAACACCGGGGAGCTGTTTTTT. Protein sequence: CASSLRTSGSRNTGELFF.

This chain connects TRBV2 to TRBJ2-4; 11 nucleotides align to TRBD1. Losses at the gene ends were 4 bases for V and 10 bases for J; bases not matched to a gene: 6. The CDR3 has 14 amino acids. Germline CDR1 and CDR2: SNHLY and FYNNEI. The DNA of the CDR3 is TGTGCCAGCAGTGGGACAGGGGGCTTATTAATTCAGTACTTC. Its protein is CASSGTGGLLIQYF.

The V gene is TRBV18, the J gene TRBJ2-7; 7 nucleotides line up with TRBD1. This CDR3 spans 13 amino acids. The V gene's germline CDR1 is KGHSH and CDR2 LQKENI. V dropped 6 bases and J dropped 6; count of bases not matched to a gene: 8. The CDR3 DNA sequence: TGTGCCAGCTCGGGACAGAAGGGTACCGAGCAGTACTTC. Amino acids: CASSGQKGTEQYF.

J is TRBJ2-3 and V is TRBV5-4; no clear D. Germline CDR1 and CDR2: SGHNT and YYREEE (reference sequence). Trimming took off 4 bases at V and 4 bases at J, with 7 bases between the two ends. The CDR3 extends over 12 amino acids. The CDR3, as DNA: TGTGCCAGCAGCCAGGCGCCAGATACGCAGTATTTT. Protein product: CASSQAPDTQYF.

This CDR3 is CASSQDLASGVGEQYF. CDR3 DNA sequence: TGTGCCAGCAGCCAAGATCTAGCTAGCGGGGTTGGGGAGCAGTACTTC. The chain combines TRBV3-1 (or the pseudogene TRBV3-2) with TRBJ2-7; the match to TRBD2 covers 9 bases. The CDR3 totals 16 residues. V dropped 0 bases and J dropped 7; count of bases not matched to a gene: 10. Per the germline V gene, CDR1 is LGHDT and CDR2 is YNNKEL (reference sequence).

CDR3 region: CASSLQGSSYEQYF. The CDR3 DNA sequence: TGTGCCAGCAGCTTACAGGGGTCCTCCTACGAGCAGTACTTC. The chain employs TRBV5-6 and TRBJ2-7, with 7 nucleotides matching TRBD1. The CDR3 extends over 14 amino acids. Germline V gene lookup returns CDR1 SGHDT and CDR2 YYEEEE. The V and J ends lost 2 bases and 0 bases, in that order; junction bases with no gene match: 2.

The chain is built from TRBV15 and TRBJ1-2, with D uncertain. Germline V gives CDR1 LNHNV, CDR2 YYDKDF (reference sequence). V was cut by 0 bases and J by 3 bases, with 8 bases left in between. The CDR3 contains 14 residues. CDR3 in amino acids: CATSRDLTDYGYTF. DNA for the CDR3: TGTGCCACCAGCAGAGATCTCACAGACTATGGCTACACCTTC.

This sequence joins TRBV7-8 and TRBJ2-3; 9 bases agree with TRBD2. The CDR3 runs to 16 residues. J was trimmed by 0 bases and V by 5 bases; bases with no gene match: 6. The germline CDR1 and CDR2 sequences are SGHVS and FQNEAQ. For the CDR3, the DNA is TGTGCCAGCAGCCGAGACGGACTAGCGAGCACAGATACGCAGTATTTT. This sequence encodes CASSRDGLASTDTQYF. The full variable domain, its missing parts supplied by reference TRBV7-8 and TRBJ2-3, is GAGVSQSPRYKVAKRGQDVALRCDPISGHVSLFWYQQALGQGPEFLTYFQNEAQLDKSGLPSDRFFAERPEGSVSTLKIQRTQQEDSAVYLCASSRDGLASTDTQYFGPGTRLTVL.

The V call is TRBV28, the J call TRBJ1-1; TRBD1 matches 7 bases. The V gene's germline CDR1 is MDHEN and CDR2 SYDVKM. Germline trimming cut 4 bases from V and 1 base from J; bases unmatched to any gene: 9. The CDR3 has 16 residues. This chain's CDR3 is CASSSHGTVPNTEAFF. The CDR3 DNA sequence: TGTGCCAGCAGTTCCCACGGGACAGTTCCGAACACTGAAGCTTTCTTT.

The V gene is TRBV5-1, the J gene TRBJ2-2; TRBD1 might be the D (6 bases). There are 14 residues in the CDR3. Looked up from germline, CDR1 is SGHRS and CDR2 is YFSETQ. Trimming removed 0 bases from V and 6 bases from J, with 9 bases in between. The CDR3: CASSLATGPGELFF. The DNA of the CDR3 is TGCGCCAGCAGCTTGGCCACAGGGCCCGGGGAGCTGTTTTTT. Using reference TRBV5-1 and TRBJ2-2 for the parts outside the CDR3, the full variable domain is KAGVTQTPRYLIKTRGQQVTLSCSPISGHRSVSWYQQTPGQGLQFLFEYFSETQRNKGNFPGRFSGRQFSNSRSEMNVSTLELGDSALYLCASSLATGPGELFFGEGSRLTVL.

The chain uses TRBV30 and TRBJ1-4, with D hard to call. The CDR3 runs 11 residues. V was pared by 1 base and J by 7 bases, with 4 bases between. Germline CDR1 and CDR2: GTSNPN and SVGIG (reference sequence). The CDR3 loop reads CAWSGSEKLFF. The CDR3, as DNA: TGTGCCTGGAGTGGGAGTGAAAAACTGTTTTTT.

The chain couples TRBV6-5 to TRBJ2-3; 12 bases match TRBD1. This CDR3 contains 14 residues. V lost 2 bases and J lost 6; bases outside the gene matches: 0. Germline V lookup: CDR1 MNHEY, CDR2 SVGAGI. CDR3 sequence reads: CASSYGTGGDTQYF. The CDR3 DNA reads as TGTGCCAGCAGTTACGGGACAGGGGGCGATACGCAGTATTTT.

The chain has TRBV18 and TRBJ1-2; D not certain. The CDR3 has 14 residues. From germline, CDR1 is KGHSH and CDR2 LQKENI. The V gene lost 0 bases and the J gene lost 1 base, with 6 bases spanning the gap. In nucleotides, the CDR3 is TGTGCCAGCTCACCACCGGGGAGTAACTATGGCTACACCTTC. Translating gives CASSPPGSNYGYTF.